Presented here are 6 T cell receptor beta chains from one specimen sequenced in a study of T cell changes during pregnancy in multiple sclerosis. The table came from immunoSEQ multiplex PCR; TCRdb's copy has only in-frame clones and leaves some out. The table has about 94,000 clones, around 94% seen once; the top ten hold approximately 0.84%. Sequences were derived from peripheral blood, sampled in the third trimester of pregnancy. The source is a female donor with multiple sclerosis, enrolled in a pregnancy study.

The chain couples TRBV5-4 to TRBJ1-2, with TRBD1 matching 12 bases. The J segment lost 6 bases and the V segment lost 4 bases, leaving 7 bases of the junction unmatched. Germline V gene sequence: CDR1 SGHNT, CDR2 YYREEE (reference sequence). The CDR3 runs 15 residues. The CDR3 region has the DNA TGTGCCAGCAGCCGTCCGGGACAGGGGGCGGATGGCTACACCTTC. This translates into CASSRPGQGADGYTF.

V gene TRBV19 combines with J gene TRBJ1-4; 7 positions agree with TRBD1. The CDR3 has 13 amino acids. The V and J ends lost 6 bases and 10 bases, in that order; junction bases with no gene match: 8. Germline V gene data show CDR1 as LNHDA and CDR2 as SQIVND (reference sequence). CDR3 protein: CASSPTGRGKLFF. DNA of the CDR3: TGTGCCAGTAGCCCGACAGGGCGCGGAAAACTGTTTTTT.

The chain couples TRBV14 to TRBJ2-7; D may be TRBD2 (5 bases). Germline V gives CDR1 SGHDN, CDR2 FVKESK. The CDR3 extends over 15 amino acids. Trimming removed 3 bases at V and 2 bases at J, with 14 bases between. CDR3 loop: CASSHLLLRAYEQYF. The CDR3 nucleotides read TGTGCCAGCAGCCACTTACTCTTGCGGGCCTACGAGCAGTACTTC.

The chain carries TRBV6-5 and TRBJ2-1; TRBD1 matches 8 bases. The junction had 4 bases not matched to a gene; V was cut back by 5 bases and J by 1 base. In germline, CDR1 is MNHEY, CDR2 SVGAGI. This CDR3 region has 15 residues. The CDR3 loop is CASSPDRGSYNEQFF. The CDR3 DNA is TGTGCCAGCAGTCCCGACAGGGGATCCTACAATGAGCAGTTCTTC.

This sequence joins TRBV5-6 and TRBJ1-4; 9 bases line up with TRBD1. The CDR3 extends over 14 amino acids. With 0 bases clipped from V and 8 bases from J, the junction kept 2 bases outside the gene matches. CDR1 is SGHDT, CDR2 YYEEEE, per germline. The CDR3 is CASSLDRGREKLFF. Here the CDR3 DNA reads TGTGCCAGCAGCTTGGACAGGGGGCGCGAAAAACTGTTTTTT.

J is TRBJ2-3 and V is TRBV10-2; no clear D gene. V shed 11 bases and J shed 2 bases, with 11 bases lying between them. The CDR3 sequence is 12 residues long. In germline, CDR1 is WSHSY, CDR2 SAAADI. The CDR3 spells CAGAETTDTQYF. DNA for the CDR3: TGCGCCGGAGCCGAGACCACAGATACGCAGTATTTT.